The sequence of this TCR beta chain was determined in a study of T cells in Graves' hyperthyroidism and ophthalmopathy. Amplification targeted TCR beta CDR3 regions from RNA transcripts. During a first-round RT-PCR of the TCR CDR3, the HTBI primer set was used. TCRdb fed the multiplex PCR reads into MiXCR, producing one record per CDR3 protein. The data contain a few hundred thousand distinct CDR3 sequences, roughly 14% of them seen just once; the ten biggest clones take up approximately 7%. This clonotype has just a few counts. Germline V gene data show CDR1 as SQVTM and CDR2 as ANQGSEA. V dropped 0 bases and J dropped 3; count of bases not matched to a gene: 4. CDR3 length: 15 residues. Cells are PBMCs isolated from roughly 9.2 ml of fresh blood.

Sequencing was carried out using blood. The receptor comes from a woman between 25 and 40 years old with Graves' hyperthyroidism. The chain couples TRBV29-1 to TRBJ2-1; 8 bases map to TRBD2. The DNA of the CDR3 is TGCAGCGTTGAAGACGGCCGGGAGGGCTACAATGAGCAGTTCTTC. This gives the protein CSVEDGREGYNEQFF.